The 17 T cell receptor beta chains reported below all come from one sample, sequenced in a study. Treg sorting used a CD4+CD25+CD127-/low gate. MiXCR was run by TCRdb on the 5' RACE reads, yielding one entry per CDR3 protein. The sample lists 6,000 to 7,500 distinct CDR3 sequences, about three quarters seen once, with about 5% in the top ten. Sequenced: tumor-infiltrating Tregs sorted from the breast tumor. The receptor set was obtained from a female donor with breast cancer.

This clonotype was seen more than once but under ten times. This chain links TRBV20-1 with TRBJ1-5, with D possibly matching TRBD1 (5 bases). This CDR3 contains 14 residues. V lost 4 bases, J lost 7 bases, and 17 bases lay in between. From germline, CDR1 is DFQATT and CDR2 SNEGSKA (reference sequence). CDR3 sequence reads: CSAKVRAGYQPQHF. CDR3 sequence (DNA): TGCAGTGCTAAAGTTAGGGCAGGGTACCAGCCCCAGCATTTT.

V and J are TRBV5-5 and TRBJ2-5; TRBD2 might be the D (7 bases). Looked up from germline, CDR1 is SGHKS and CDR2 is YYEKEE (reference sequence). The V end lost 0 bases, the J end lost 2 bases, and 17 bases lay between the germline ends. The CDR3 is 17 residues long. CDR3 nucleotide sequence: TGTGCCAGCAGCTTGGCCGGCGGGGGCAGGGGACAAGAGACCCAGTACTTC. It yields the protein CASSLAGGGRGQETQYF.

This clonotype has more than one count but fewer than ten. The chain has TRBV6-5 and TRBJ2-3, with 12 bases aligning to TRBD2. The CDR3 contains 15 residues. Losses at the gene ends were 5 bases for V and 5 bases for J; bases not matched to a gene: 5. Germline CDR1 and CDR2: MNHEY and SVGAGI. The DNA of the CDR3 is TGTGCCAGCAGTCGGGAACTAGCGGGAGGAGATACGCAGTATTTT. Protein sequence: CASSRELAGGDTQYF.

The sample holds one count of this clonotype. The chain combines TRBV6-2 or TRBV6-3 with TRBJ2-1; 9 nucleotides line up with TRBD2. CDR1 MNHEY and CDR2 SVGEGT come from the germline V gene. This CDR3 has 16 residues. V lost 3 bases and J lost 4; bases outside the gene matches: 7. CDR3 loop: CASSYGLARFYNEQFF. DNA of the CDR3: TGTGCCAGCAGTTATGGACTAGCGAGATTTTACAATGAGCAGTTCTTC.

The rearrangement uses TRBV6-5 and TRBJ2-1; perhaps TRBD2 as D (5 bases). This CDR3 spans 12 amino acids. Trimming left V 5 bases short and J 9 bases short, with 11 bases between. Germline assignment: CDR1 MNHEY and CDR2 SVGAGI. CDR3 in amino acids: CASSDLAGEQFF. The CDR3 DNA sequence: TGTGCCAGCAGTGATCTAGCTGGTGAGCAGTTCTTC.

This chain joins TRBV5-1 and TRBJ2-1; a weak D match, TRBD2 (7 bases). This CDR3 is 16 amino acids long. The ends were cut back, 3 bases at V and 0 bases at J, with 13 bases in the middle. Germline V gene sequence: CDR1 SGHRS, CDR2 YFSETQ. The CDR3 sequence is CASSWGGGTSYNEQFF. CDR3 bases: TGCGCCAGCAGCTGGGGGGGCGGTACCTCCTACAATGAGCAGTTCTTC.

In this sample, this clonotype turned up once. The V and J genes are TRBV7-2 and TRBJ2-5; D unresolved. Germline values: CDR1 SGHTA, CDR2 FQGNSA. The length of the CDR3 is 13 residues. Trimming removed 4 bases at V and 5 bases at J, with 11 bases between. CDR3 nucleotides: TGTGCCAGCAGCTACCTCGCTGGGGAGACCCAGTACTTC. Translated: CASSYLAGETQYF.

In this sample, this clonotype turned up a few times. This chain links TRBV20-1 with TRBJ1-1; maybe TRBD1 (5 bases). CDR1 and CDR2 (germline): DFQATT, SNEGSKA (reference sequence). Deletions cut 5 bases from V and 5 bases from J, with 18 bases between. This CDR3 has 14 amino acids. The CDR3, as DNA: TGCAGTGCTGAGACCCGGGGGTATTTTACTGAAGCTTTCTTT. Translated: CSAETRGYFTEAFF.

In DNA, the CDR3 is TGTGCCAGCCGGCGGACGGGACGAGACACAGATACGCAGTATTTT. Translating it yields CASRRTGRDTDTQYF. The chain has TRBV9 and TRBJ2-3, with D perhaps being TRBD1 or TRBD2 (5 bases each). The V end lost 7 bases, the J end lost 2 bases, and 17 bases lay between the germline ends. CDR3 size: 15 residues. Germline CDR1 SGDLS, CDR2 YYNGEE.

This sequence joins TRBV12-3 or TRBV12-4 and TRBJ1-2; D is unclear. The CDR3 has 12 residues. The V end lost 5 bases, the J end lost 7 bases, and 11 bases lay between the germline ends. Written as DNA, the CDR3 is TGTGCCAGCAGTCACAAAGAGACTGGCTACACCTTC. Protein: CASSHKETGYTF.

The chain couples TRBV5-1 to TRBJ2-3; D remains ambiguous. The length of the CDR3 is 13 residues. The germline V and J ends were trimmed by 2 bases and 4 bases, with 8 bases remaining between them. Germline V lookup: CDR1 SGHRS, CDR2 YFSETQ. CDR3 coding DNA: TGCGCCAGCAGCTTCCAGTACCCAGATACGCAGTATTTT. Translating gives CASSFQYPDTQYF. Using reference TRBV5-1 and TRBJ2-3 for the parts outside the CDR3, the full variable domain is KAGVTQTPRYLIKTRGQQVTLSCSPISGHRSVSWYQQTPGQGLQFLFEYFSETQRNKGNFPGRFSGRQFSNSRSEMNVSTLELGDSALYLCASSFQYPDTQYFGPGTRLTVL.

The chain employs TRBV7-2 and TRBJ2-3; D is uncertain. Trimming pared 4 bases from V and 5 bases from J, leaving 10 bases between. Germline V gene lookup returns CDR1 SGHTA and CDR2 FQGNSA. The CDR3 is 13 residues long. The CDR3 sequence: CASSYNRGDTQYF. The CDR3 region has the DNA TGTGCCAGCAGCTACAACAGAGGAGATACGCAGTATTTT. The full variable domain, rest sourced from reference TRBV7-2 and TRBJ2-3, is GAGVSQSPSNKVTEKGKDVELRCDPISGHTALYWYRQSLGQGLEFLIYFQGNSAPDKSGLPSDRFSAERTGGSVSTLTIQRTQQEDSAVYLCASSYNRGDTQYFGPGTRLTVL.

The rearrangement links TRBV4-2 to TRBJ2-7, with 9 bases matching TRBD1. After removal of 4 bases from V and 4 bases from J, the junction contained 11 bases not matched to a gene. The CDR3 is 16 residues long. CDR1 LGHNA and CDR2 YNFKEQ come from the germline V gene. The CDR3 region is CASSPEGTGGRYEQYF. In DNA, the CDR3 is TGTGCCAGCAGCCCCGAAGGCACAGGGGGCCGGTACGAGCAGTACTTC.

This clonotype was observed a single time. This rearrangement joins TRBV5-1 to TRBJ1-1, with TRBD1 identical over 8 bases. Trimming removed 0 bases from V and 5 bases from J; junction bases left unmatched: 3. The CDR3 length is 14 residues. Germline V gene sequence: CDR1 SGHRS, CDR2 YFSETQ. The CDR3 DNA follows: TGCGCCAGCAGCTTGGCCAGGGGGCGAACTGAAGCTTTCTTT. Its protein product is CASSLARGRTEAFF.

V and J are TRBV7-2 and TRBJ1-1, with TRBD1 identical over 10 bases. This CDR3 has 16 amino acids. J was trimmed by 0 bases and V by 0 bases; bases with no gene match: 1. Germline values: CDR1 SGHTA, CDR2 FQGNSA. CDR3 region: CASSLAGQGLNTEAFF. The CDR3 DNA reads as TGTGCCAGCAGCTTAGCGGGACAGGGGCTGAACACTGAAGCTTTCTTT.

The CDR3 DNA is TGTGCCAGCAGTTTATACGGGGGAGATACGCAGTATTTT. Its protein is CASSLYGGDTQYF. The genes are TRBV12-3 or TRBV12-4 and TRBJ2-3; D might be TRBD2 (6 bases). V was cut by 2 bases and J by 5 bases, with 8 bases left in between. The CDR3 totals 13 residues.

The gene calls are TRBV20-1 and TRBJ2-3, with D possibly being TRBD1 (6 bases). Looked up from germline, CDR1 is DFQATT and CDR2 is SNEGSKA (reference sequence). This CDR3 region has 13 residues. Trimming took off 3 bases at V and 5 bases at J, with 12 bases between the two ends. The CDR3 spells CSASAPGVDTQYF. The DNA of the CDR3 is TGCAGTGCTAGTGCGCCAGGGGTAGATACGCAGTATTTT.